What follows are 5 T cell receptor beta chains derived from one specimen sequenced in a study of blood T cell repertoires in COVID-19. Libraries were prepared by immunoSEQ multiplex PCR; TCRdb keeps only in-frame clonotypes and omits some of them. The sample holds approximately 190,000 clones, 80% seen once. Sequencing was performed on peripheral blood. The origin of the receptors is a man aged 60 to 69 with acute or convalescent COVID-19.

The rearrangement uses TRBV19 and TRBJ1-5, with a tentative D call TRBD1 (6 bases). The CDR3 sequence is 20 residues long. Trimming took 3 bases from V and 0 from J, leaving 24 bases between them. Per germline, CDR1 LNHDA and CDR2 SQIVND (reference sequence). CDR3 protein: CASSMALGRGAPFSNQPQHF. The CDR3 DNA sequence: TGTGCCAGTAGTATGGCATTGGGACGGGGGGCTCCTTTTAGCAATCAGCCCCAGCATTTT.

The rearrangement joins TRBV7-9 to TRBJ2-1; D unresolved. V dropped 2 bases and J dropped 7 bases, with 12 bases sitting between them. Germline values: CDR1 SEHNR, CDR2 FQNEAQ (reference sequence). CDR3 length equals 14 residues. DNA of the CDR3: TGTGCCAGCAGCTTACGTTACAACGGGAATGAGCAGTTCTTC. It specifies CASSLRYNGNEQFF.

The rearrangement uses TRBV12-5 and TRBJ2-4; 9 nucleotides line up with TRBD1. The CDR3 contains 22 residues. Losses at the gene ends were 2 bases for V and 1 base for J; bases not matched to a gene: 21. Germline assignment: CDR1 LGHNT and CDR2 FRNRAP. CDR3 amino acids: CASGLSRTGTGFSSGAKNIQYF. In DNA, the CDR3 is TGTGCTAGTGGTTTGTCCCGGACCGGGACAGGGTTTAGTTCTGGGGCCAAAAACATTCAGTACTTC. The whole variable domain, filled in from reference TRBV12-5 and TRBJ2-4, reads DARVTQTPRHKVTEMGQEVTMRCQPILGHNTVFWYRQTMMQGLELLAYFRNRAPLDDSGMPKDRFSAEMPDATLATLKIQPSEPRDSAVYFCASGLSRTGTGFSSGAKNIQYFGAGTRLSVL.

V gene TRBV9 combines with J gene TRBJ1-3; possible D gene TRBD1, 6 bases. The ends were cut back, 4 bases at V and 0 bases at J, with 14 bases in the middle. This CDR3 is 16 amino acids long. CDR1 and CDR2 from the germline V gene are SGDLS and YYNGEE. CDR3 bases: TGTGCCAGCAGCACAAGGACAGCCTCCTCTGGAAACACCATATATTTT. Protein sequence: CASSTRTASSGNTIYF.

The rearrangement joins TRBV23-1 to TRBJ2-7; unclear D gene. TRBV23-1 is sorted into the ORF group, with uncertain function. There are 13 residues in the CDR3. V lost 0 bases and J lost 2, with 5 bases in between. The CDR3 loop reads CASSQSRTYEQYF. The CDR3 coding sequence is TGCGCCAGCAGTCAATCGAGGACCTACGAGCAGTACTTC.